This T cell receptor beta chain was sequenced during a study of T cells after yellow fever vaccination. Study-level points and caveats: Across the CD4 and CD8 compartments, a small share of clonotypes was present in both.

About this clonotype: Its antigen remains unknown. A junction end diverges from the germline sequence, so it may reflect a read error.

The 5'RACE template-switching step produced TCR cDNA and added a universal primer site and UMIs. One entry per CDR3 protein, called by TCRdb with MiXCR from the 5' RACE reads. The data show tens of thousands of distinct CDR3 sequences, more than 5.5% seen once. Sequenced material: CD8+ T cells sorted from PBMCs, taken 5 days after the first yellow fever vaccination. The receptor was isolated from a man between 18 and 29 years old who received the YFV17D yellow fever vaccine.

DNA of the CDR3: TGCGCCAGCAGCATGCCCGGGACGGTGTATGACTACACCTTC. Translation gives CASSMPGTVYDYTF. The chain links TRBV4-1 to TRBJ1-2; TRBD1 might be the D (5 bases). This CDR3 has 14 amino acids. Looked up from germline, CDR1 is MGHRA and CDR2 is YSYEKL.